This TCR beta chain is drawn from a study of identical twins. Among all donors, each was a healthy Caucasian. Using its own MiXCR run on the 5' RACE reads, TCRdb lists one record per CDR3 protein. The data show about 240,000 distinct CDR3 sequences, over 9.5% seen once. This clonotype was counted many times. In germline, CDR1 is DFQATT, CDR2 SNEGSKA (reference sequence). The CDR3 extends over 15 amino acids. V was pared by 1 base and J by 4 bases, with 14 bases between. The receptor was isolated from a man aged 50-59 years in good health. The sequencing input was memory T cells sorted from blood. The chain combines TRBV20-1 with TRBJ2-1; D is uncertain. This chain's CDR3 is CSARGAAQYYNEQFF. CDR3 nucleotides: TGCAGTGCTAGAGGCGCGGCCCAATATTACAATGAGCAGTTCTTC.